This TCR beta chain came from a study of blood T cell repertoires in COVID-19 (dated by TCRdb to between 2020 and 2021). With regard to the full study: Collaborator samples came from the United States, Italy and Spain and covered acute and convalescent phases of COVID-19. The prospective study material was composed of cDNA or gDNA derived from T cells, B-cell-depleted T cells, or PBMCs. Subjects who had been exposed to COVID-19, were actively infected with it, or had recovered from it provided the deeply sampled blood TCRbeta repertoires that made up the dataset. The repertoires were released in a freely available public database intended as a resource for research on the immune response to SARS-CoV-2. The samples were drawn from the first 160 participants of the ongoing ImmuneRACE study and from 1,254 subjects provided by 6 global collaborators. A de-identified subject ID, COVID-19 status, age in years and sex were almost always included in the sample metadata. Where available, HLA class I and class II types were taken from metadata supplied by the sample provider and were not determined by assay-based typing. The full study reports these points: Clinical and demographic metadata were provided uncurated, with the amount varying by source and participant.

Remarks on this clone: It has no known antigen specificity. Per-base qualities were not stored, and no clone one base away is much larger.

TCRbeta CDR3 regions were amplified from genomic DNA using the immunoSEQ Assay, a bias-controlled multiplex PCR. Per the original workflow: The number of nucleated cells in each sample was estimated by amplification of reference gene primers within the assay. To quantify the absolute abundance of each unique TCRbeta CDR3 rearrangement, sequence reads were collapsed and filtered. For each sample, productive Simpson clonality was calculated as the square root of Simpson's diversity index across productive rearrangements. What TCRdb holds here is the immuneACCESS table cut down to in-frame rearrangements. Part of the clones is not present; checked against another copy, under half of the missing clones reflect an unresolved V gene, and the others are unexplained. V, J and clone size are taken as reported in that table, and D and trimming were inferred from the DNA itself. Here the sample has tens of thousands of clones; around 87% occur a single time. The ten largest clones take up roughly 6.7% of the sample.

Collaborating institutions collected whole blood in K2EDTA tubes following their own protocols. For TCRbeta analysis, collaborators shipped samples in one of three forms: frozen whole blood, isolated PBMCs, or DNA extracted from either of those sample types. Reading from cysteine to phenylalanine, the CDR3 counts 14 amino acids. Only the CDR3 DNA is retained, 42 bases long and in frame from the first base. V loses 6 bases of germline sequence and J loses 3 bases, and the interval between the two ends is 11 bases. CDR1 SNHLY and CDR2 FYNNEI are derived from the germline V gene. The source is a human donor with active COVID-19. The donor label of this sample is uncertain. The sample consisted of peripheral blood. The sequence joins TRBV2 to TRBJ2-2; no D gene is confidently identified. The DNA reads TGTGCCAGCAGGGAGTTCCAAGACACCGGGGAGCTGTTTTTT. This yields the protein CASREFQDTGELFF.